These T cell receptor beta chains were read from a single sample in a study of identical twins. TCRdb called the 5' RACE reads again in MiXCR, with one record for every CDR3 protein. Altogether 200,000 to 250,000 distinct CDR3 sequences are present, approximately 8.3% being singletons, with the ten largest covering more than 1.5%. The data also belong to a second study, concerning yellow fever vaccine responses in identical twins.

Specimen: memory (CD45RO+) T cells sorted from blood. These receptors were obtained from a woman aged 18-30 years in good health. CDR3s leave out the opening cysteine and the closing phenylalanine or tryptophan. The order of the fields is CDR3 length, V gene, CDR3 protein.

cdr3_length: 13
v_call: TRBV9
cdr3_aa: ASRATSGGDNEQF

cdr3_length: 11
v_call: TRBV5-1
cdr3_aa: ARSLLGMENQY

cdr3_length: 13
v_call: TRBV18
cdr3_aa: ASSPPRQVTGELF

cdr3_length: 12
v_call: TRBV5-1
cdr3_aa: ASSLGEPTDTQY

cdr3_length: 12
v_call: TRBV5-1
cdr3_aa: ASWTGTSTDTQY

cdr3_length: 12
v_call: TRBV28
cdr3_aa: ASSSGGWSYEQY

cdr3_length: 9
v_call: TRBV6-5
cdr3_aa: ASTDRAEQY

cdr3_length: 12
v_call: TRBV2
cdr3_aa: ASSAGRTQETQY

cdr3_length: 14
v_call: TRBV6-5
cdr3_aa: ASRRRTSRDTDTQY

cdr3_length: 13
v_call: TRBV4-1
cdr3_aa: ASSQDRGIGGELF

cdr3_length: 10
v_call: TRBV6-6
cdr3_aa: AAGQGGYEQY

cdr3_length: 13
v_call: TRBV27
cdr3_aa: ASSALERGYYEQY

cdr3_length: 13
v_call: TRBV5-1
cdr3_aa: ASRMGEGGNSPLH

cdr3_length: 13
v_call: TRBV25-1
cdr3_aa: ASSETGRGRETQY

cdr3_length: 13
v_call: TRBV7-2
cdr3_aa: ASSPLLVETGELF

cdr3_length: 12
v_call: TRBV7-3
cdr3_aa: ASSLTFDSDTQY

cdr3_length: 19
v_call: TRBV4-2
cdr3_aa: ASSPAGLAGGGWSSYNEQF

cdr3_length: 12
v_call: TRBV11-2
cdr3_aa: ASSSGLLGGIQY

cdr3_length: 13
v_call: TRBV28
cdr3_aa: ASSSPGRSYNEQF

cdr3_length: 13
v_call: TRBV7-8
cdr3_aa: ASSLGSVTRDTQY

cdr3_length: 13
v_call: TRBV5-5
cdr3_aa: ASSFAGGTRETQY

cdr3_length: 12
v_call: TRBV18
cdr3_aa: ASSPGQGYGELF

cdr3_length: 12
v_call: TRBV12-3/TRBV12-4
cdr3_aa: ASSFDTGYNEQF

cdr3_length: 14
v_call: TRBV2
cdr3_aa: ASSRTSGRNYNEQF

cdr3_length: 15
v_call: TRBV5-1
cdr3_aa: ASSPPWLAGGGDEQF

cdr3_length: 18
v_call: TRBV7-8
cdr3_aa: ASSPQTGAASQSSGAEAF

cdr3_length: 13
v_call: TRBV12-3/TRBV12-4
cdr3_aa: ASSSRRVTNYGYT

cdr3_length: 11
v_call: TRBV19
cdr3_aa: ASSMMGDYEQY

cdr3_length: 10
v_call: TRBV30
cdr3_aa: AWSVGAYEQY

cdr3_length: 11
v_call: TRBV7-9
cdr3_aa: ASSLDGTYEQY